These 20 T cell receptor beta chains originate from one sample sequenced in a study of T-cell reconstitution after alpha-beta-depleted transplantation in children. Preparation of the TCRbeta library was carried out with unique molecular identifiers. MiXCR, run by TCRdb on the PCR reads, gives a single entry per CDR3 protein. The sample shows hundreds of thousands of distinct CDR3 sequences, under 25% of them seen only once. Material: PBMCs, mostly from graft donor cells, obtained 360 days after TCRalphabeta/CD19-depleted stem cell transplant. These receptors all come from a boy in the first two years of life who had a stem cell transplant for acute myeloid leukemia, so the T cells may come from the graft donor.

CDR3 loop: CASSSRWITDTQYF. The CDR3, as DNA: TGTGCCAGCAGCTCCCGCTGGATCACAGATACGCAGTATTTT. V is TRBV7-6 and J is TRBJ2-3, with D hard to call. This CDR3 contains 14 residues. V gave up 4 bases and J gave up 2 bases, with 10 bases separating them. Per the germline V gene, CDR1 is SGHVS and CDR2 is FNYEAQ.

This clonotype has more than one count but fewer than ten. This chain joins TRBV2 and TRBJ2-1, with 7 bases that match TRBD1. The CDR3 consists of 16 residues. The ends lost 6 bases at V and 5 bases at J; junction bases unmatched: 13. CDR1 is SNHLY and CDR2 is FYNNEI in the germline V gene. The DNA of the CDR3 is TGTGCCAGCAGGAACCTCGGGACCGGGACAGACAATGAGCAGTTCTTC. Its protein is CASRNLGTGTDNEQFF.

The rearrangement joins TRBV6-1 to TRBJ2-2, with D maybe TRBD1 (5 bases). Per the germline V gene, CDR1 is MNHNS and CDR2 is SASEGT. With 0 bases removed from V and 3 bases from J, the gap between germline ends came to 17 bases. This CDR3 spans 18 amino acids. CDR3 residues: CASSEADTGPSDTGELFF. CDR3 bases: TGTGCCAGCAGTGAAGCGGACACTGGTCCTTCGGACACCGGGGAGCTGTTTTTT.

This clonotype was counted between two and nine times. This chain joins TRBV11-2 and TRBJ2-5; 7 bases agree with TRBD1. V was pared by 4 bases and J by 1 base, with 3 bases of the junction left unmatched. CDR1 and CDR2 (germline): SGHAT, FQNNGV. The CDR3 extends over 14 amino acids. The CDR3 is CASSSYRGQETQYF. DNA of the CDR3: TGTGCCAGCAGCTCCTACAGGGGCCAAGAGACCCAGTACTTC. The full variable domain, completed using reference TRBV11-2 and TRBJ2-5, is EAGVAQSPRYKIIEKRQSVAFWCNPISGHATLYWYQQILGQGPKLLIQFQNNGVVDDSQLPKDRFSAERLKGVDSTLKIQPAKLEDSAVYLCASSSYRGQETQYFGPGTRLLVL.

This clonotype has more than one count but fewer than ten. The chain recombines TRBV10-3 with TRBJ2-1; 9 bases map to TRBD2. The CDR3 runs 14 residues. Germline V CDR1 and CDR2: ENHRY, SYGVKD. Trimming at V came to 8 bases and at J to 4 bases, leaving 6 bases not matched to a gene. The CDR3: CAIRLADIYNEQFF. CDR3 bases: TGTGCCATCCGACTAGCGGATATATACAATGAGCAGTTCTTC.

In this sample, this clonotype turned up many times. The rearrangement links TRBV15 to TRBJ2-1; D not resolved. Germline lookup yields CDR1 LNHNV and CDR2 YYDKDF (reference sequence). The V end lost 0 bases, the J end lost 0 bases, and 9 bases lay between the germline ends. The CDR3 is 16 residues long. The CDR3 reads CATSRDYQPSYNEQFF. Written as DNA, the CDR3 is TGTGCCACCAGCAGAGATTACCAGCCCTCCTACAATGAGCAGTTCTTC. Drawing the rest from reference TRBV15 and TRBJ2-1, the complete variable domain is DAMVIQNPRYQVTQFGKPVTLSCSQTLNHNVMYWYQQKSSQAPKLLFHYYDKDFNNEADTPDNFQSRRPNTSFCFLDIRSPGLGDTAMYLCATSRDYQPSYNEQFFGPGTRLTVL.

The table lists this clonotype with many counts. The rearrangement links TRBV29-1 to TRBJ1-2; no reliable D call. V shed 4 bases and J shed 0 bases, with 12 bases lying between them. CDR1 and CDR2 from the germline V gene are SQVTM and ANQGSEA. This CDR3 has 14 residues. This CDR3 is CSVGRALTNYGYTF. Here the CDR3 DNA reads TGCAGCGTTGGTAGAGCTCTCACTAACTATGGCTACACCTTC.

The chain employs TRBV5-1 and TRBJ2-5, with D maybe TRBD2 (5 bases). The V gene's germline CDR1 is SGHRS and CDR2 YFSETQ. The CDR3 spans 15 residues. Trimming pared 6 bases from V and 1 base from J, leaving 16 bases between. CDR3 region: CASKYRESIQETQYF. In DNA form, the CDR3 reads TGCGCCAGCAAATATCGGGAATCGATCCAAGAGACCCAGTACTTC.

This chain joins TRBV10-3 and TRBJ2-3; D is perhaps TRBD1 (6 bases). Per the germline V gene, CDR1 is ENHRY and CDR2 is SYGVKD. V dropped 5 bases and J dropped 0 bases, with 18 bases sitting between them. The CDR3 covers 17 residues. This chain's CDR3 is CAISPRRGSGSTDTQYF. The CDR3, as DNA: TGTGCCATCAGTCCGCGCAGGGGATCGGGTAGCACAGATACGCAGTATTTT.

This clonotype was detected a few times. The chain recombines TRBV12-3 or TRBV12-4 with TRBJ2-3, with 10 bases lining up with TRBD2. After removal of 2 bases from V and 0 bases from J, the junction contained 8 bases not matched to a gene. The CDR3 has 18 amino acids. The CDR3 bases are TGTGCCAGCAGTTTAACCCCGACTAGCGGGCCTAGCACAGATACGCAGTATTTT. Protein product: CASSLTPTSGPSTDTQYF.

This clonotype showed up many times. The chain combines TRBV20-1 with TRBJ2-3, with D perhaps TRBD2 (7 bases). There are 15 residues in the CDR3. The germline CDR1 and CDR2 sequences are DFQATT and SNEGSKA (reference sequence). V dropped 0 bases and J dropped 6 bases, with 16 bases sitting between them. Here the CDR3 DNA reads TGCAGTGCTAGAGATCTTGGCGGGGGCCCCGATACGCAGTATTTT. Translation: CSARDLGGGPDTQYF.

This clonotype was observed a few times. The gene calls are TRBV20-1 and TRBJ1-1; D might be TRBD1 (5 bases). Trimming stripped 2 bases from V and 0 bases from J, with 10 bases between. Germline CDR1 DFQATT, CDR2 SNEGSKA (reference sequence). This CDR3 spans 14 amino acids. DNA of the CDR3: TGCAGTGCTAGACTCGGACACTTGAACACTGAAGCTTTCTTT. This gives the protein CSARLGHLNTEAFF.

This clonotype was seen many times. This rearrangement joins TRBV3-1 to TRBJ2-2; a weak D match, TRBD2 (7 bases). The CDR3 covers 16 residues. V was cut by 4 bases and J by 3 bases, with 15 bases left in between. In germline, CDR1 is LGHDT, CDR2 YNNKEL (reference sequence). CDR3 amino acids: CASSPRGGEDTGELFF. CDR3 sequence (DNA): TGTGCCAGCAGCCCACGAGGGGGGGAAGACACCGGGGAGCTGTTTTTT.

V and J are TRBV6-6 and TRBJ2-7, with D maybe TRBD2 (6 bases). Germline V CDR1 and CDR2: MNHNY, SVGAGI (reference sequence). V lost 5 bases and J lost 0, with 8 bases in between. CDR3 length: 13 amino acids. CDR3 sequence: CASSTGGSYEQYV. The DNA for the CDR3 is TGTGCCAGCAGTACCGGGGGCTCCTACGAGCAGTACGTC.

The J gene is TRBJ2-5, the V gene TRBV28; 7 nucleotides agree with TRBD1. Looked up from germline, CDR1 is MDHEN and CDR2 is SYDVKM. This CDR3 is 14 amino acids long. After removal of 8 bases from V and 4 bases from J, the junction contained 10 bases not matched to a gene. The CDR3 here is CASFRQGVRETQYF. CDR3 sequence (DNA): TGTGCCAGCTTCAGACAGGGAGTACGAGAGACCCAGTACTTC. The full variable domain, rest sourced from reference TRBV28 and TRBJ2-5, is DVKVTQSSRYLVKRTGEKVFLECVQDMDHENMFWYRQDPGLGLRLIYFSYDVKMKEKGDIPEGYSVSREKKERFSLILESASTNQTSMYLCASFRQGVRETQYFGPGTRLLVL.

This clonotype was seen at least ten times. The chain uses TRBV4-1 and TRBJ2-1; 8 nucleotides match TRBD2. The germline gives CDR1 MGHRA, CDR2 YSYEKL. The ends lost 0 bases at V and 8 bases at J; junction bases unmatched: 12. The CDR3 extends over 17 amino acids. The CDR3 nucleotides read TGCGCCAGCAGCCAAGATCACCAGCGGGGGAGTGACGATGAGCAGTTCTTC. Protein: CASSQDHQRGSDDEQFF.

This sequence joins TRBV4-1 and TRBJ2-5, with 7 bases that match TRBD2. The CDR3 runs 16 residues. CDR1 is MGHRA, CDR2 YSYEKL, per germline. Trimming removed 1 base from V and 1 base from J; junction bases left unmatched: 6. In DNA form, the CDR3 reads TGCGCCAGCAGCCAAGTTAGTGCGGGGGTCCAAGAGACCCAGTACTTC. It encodes CASSQVSAGVQETQYF.

In its sample, this clonotype was seen a few times. The CDR3 region has the DNA TGTGCCAGCAGCTTAGAGGCGTACACAGATACGCAGTATTTT. It translates to CASSLEAYTDTQYF. The chain uses TRBV11-2 and TRBJ2-3; D not resolved. V lost 0 bases to trimming and J lost 2 bases, with 6 bases between them. The CDR3 contains 14 residues. Germline CDR1 reads SGHAT; CDR2 reads FQNNGV.

The genes are TRBV27 and TRBJ1-2, with unresolved D. The length of the CDR3 is 12 residues. V lost 8 bases to trimming and J lost 7 bases, with 14 bases between them. Germline CDR1 reads MNHEY; CDR2 reads SMNVEV (reference sequence). CDR3 sequence reads: CASRRGDGGYTF. As DNA, the CDR3 is TGTGCCAGCCGGAGAGGAGATGGTGGCTACACCTTC.

CDR3 coding DNA: TGTGCCAGCAGCCGACACCCGAACACCGGGGAGCTGTTTTTT. It specifies CASSRHPNTGELFF. The chain uses TRBV7-8 and TRBJ2-2; D call uncertain. V lost 5 bases, J lost 0 bases, and 7 bases lay in between. The CDR3 spans 14 residues. CDR1 is SGHVS, CDR2 FQNEAQ, per germline. Complete variable domain (other parts from reference TRBV7-8 and TRBJ2-2): GAGVSQSPRYKVAKRGQDVALRCDPISGHVSLFWYQQALGQGPEFLTYFQNEAQLDKSGLPSDRFFAERPEGSVSTLKIQRTQQEDSAVYLCASSRHPNTGELFFGEGSRLTVL.